This TCR beta chain was captured in a study of T cell responses to AZD1222 COVID-19 vaccine. Trimming took 6 bases from V and 2 from J, leaving 20 bases between them. The CDR3 contains 16 residues. Germline V gene sequence: CDR1 KGHSH, CDR2 LQKENI. The assay was immunoSEQ multiplex PCR, and TCRdb's table has in-frame clones only and misses some. The repertoire holds more than 120,000 clones, with 90% to 95% as singletons. The gene calls are TRBV18 and TRBJ2-7; weak D call: TRBD2 (6 bases). This TCR was recovered from an adult in good health. The starting material was peripheral blood, obtained on day 0 of AZD1222 vaccination. CDR3 in DNA: TGTGCCAGCTCTAAGGGACTCCCCGGTGAGGCCTACGAGCAGTACTTC. This gives the protein CASSKGLPGEAYEQYF.